These 8 T cell receptor beta chains came from one sample sequenced in a study of blood T cell repertoires in COVID-19. Sequenced by immunoSEQ multiplex PCR; TCRdb stores in-frame clones only, minus some. The sample lists over 300,000 clones, 89% occurring once. Sequences were obtained from peripheral blood. The source of these receptors is a middle-aged man with acute or convalescent COVID-19.

The CDR3 loop is CASEPGQANTGELFF. The CDR3 region has the DNA TGTGCCAGCGAGCCGGGACAGGCGAACACCGGGGAGCTGTTTTTT. The V call is TRBV2, the J call TRBJ2-2; 8 bases are a match to TRBD1. The CDR3 length is 15 residues. Germline V CDR1 and CDR2: SNHLY, FYNNEI. Germline trimming cut 8 bases from V and 0 bases from J; bases unmatched to any gene: 5. The variable domain in full, completed from reference TRBV2 and TRBJ2-2, reads EPEVTQTPSHQVTQMGQEVILRCVPISNHLYFYWYRQILGQKVEFLVSFYNNEISEKSEIFDDQFSVERPDGSNFTLKIRSTKLEDSAMYFCASEPGQANTGELFFGEGSRLTVL.

The rearrangement joins TRBV4-3 to TRBJ1-4, with no clear D. The CDR3 is made up of 15 amino acids. Trimming removed 0 bases from V and 0 bases from J, with 5 bases in between. Looked up from germline, CDR1 is LGHNA and CDR2 is YSLEER. The CDR3 DNA is TGCGCCAGCAGCCAAGAGAGGACAACTAATGAAAAACTGTTTTTT. This gives the protein CASSQERTTNEKLFF.

The CDR3 reads CAWSGTVNNQPQHF. CDR3 coding DNA: TGTGCCTGGAGCGGGACTGTTAACAATCAGCCCCAGCATTTT. This chain connects TRBV30 to TRBJ1-5; D is perhaps TRBD1 (5 bases). This CDR3 spans 14 amino acids. From germline, CDR1 is GTSNPN and CDR2 SVGIG (reference sequence). With 3 bases removed from V and 3 bases from J, the gap between germline ends came to 12 bases.

This sequence joins TRBV13 and TRBJ2-1; D perhaps matches TRBD2 (5 bases). Germline lookup yields CDR1 PRHDT and CDR2 FYEKMQ (reference sequence). The length of the CDR3 is 20 residues. V shed 2 bases and J shed 3 bases, with 26 bases lying between them. The CDR3: CASSLRRSFGLPRIYNEQFF. DNA of the CDR3: TGTGCCAGCAGCTTAAGGAGGTCGTTCGGGCTCCCCCGGATCTACAATGAGCAGTTCTTC.

V and J are TRBV6-5 and TRBJ1-6, with 9 bases identical to TRBD1. V dropped 8 bases and J dropped 9; count of bases not matched to a gene: 8. The germline V gene has CDR1 MNHEY and CDR2 SVGAGI. The CDR3 length is 14 residues. CDR3 amino acids: CASLSGQGTSPLHF. The CDR3 DNA sequence: TGTGCCAGCCTCAGTGGACAGGGGACTTCACCCCTCCACTTT.

This rearrangement joins TRBV7-9 to TRBJ2-1, with TRBD1 matching 8 bases. The junction had 14 bases not matched to a gene; V was cut back by 5 bases and J by 5 bases. Germline lookup yields CDR1 SEHNR and CDR2 FQNEAQ (reference sequence). The CDR3 covers 17 residues. The CDR3 bases are TGTGCCAGCAGCCCACTCACCGGACAGGGCGAAGACAATGAGCAGTTCTTC. Its protein is CASSPLTGQGEDNEQFF.

The chain has TRBV30 and TRBJ1-4; tentatively, D is TRBD1 (6 bases). V gave up 4 bases and J gave up 4 bases, with 16 bases separating them. The CDR3 is 15 amino acids. Germline V lookup: CDR1 GTSNPN, CDR2 SVGIG (reference sequence). CDR3 sequence reads: CAWIPPDRNNEKLFF. The CDR3 region has the DNA TGTGCCTGGATACCCCCTGACAGGAATAATGAAAAACTGTTTTTT.

This chain joins TRBV4-3 and TRBJ1-1, with TRBD1 matching 9 bases. The germline CDR1 and CDR2 sequences are LGHNA and YSLEER. This CDR3 has 15 amino acids. V was pared by 3 bases and J by 2 bases, with 4 bases of the junction left unmatched. The CDR3 here is CASSQTTGGNTEAFF. The CDR3 bases are TGCGCCAGCAGCCAGACGACAGGGGGAAACACTGAAGCTTTCTTT.